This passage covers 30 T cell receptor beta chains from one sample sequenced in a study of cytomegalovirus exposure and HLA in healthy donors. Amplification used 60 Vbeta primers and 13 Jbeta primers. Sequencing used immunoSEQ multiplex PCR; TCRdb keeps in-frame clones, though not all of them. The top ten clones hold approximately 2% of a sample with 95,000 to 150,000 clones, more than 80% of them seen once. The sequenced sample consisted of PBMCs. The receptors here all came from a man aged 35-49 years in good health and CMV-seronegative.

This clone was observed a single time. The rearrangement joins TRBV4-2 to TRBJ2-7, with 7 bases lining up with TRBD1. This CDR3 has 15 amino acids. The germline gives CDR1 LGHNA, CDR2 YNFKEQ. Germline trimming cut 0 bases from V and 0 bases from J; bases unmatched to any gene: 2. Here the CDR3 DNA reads TGTGCCAGCAGCCAAGAGGGGGACAGCTCCTACGAGCAGTACTTC. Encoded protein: CASSQEGDSSYEQYF.

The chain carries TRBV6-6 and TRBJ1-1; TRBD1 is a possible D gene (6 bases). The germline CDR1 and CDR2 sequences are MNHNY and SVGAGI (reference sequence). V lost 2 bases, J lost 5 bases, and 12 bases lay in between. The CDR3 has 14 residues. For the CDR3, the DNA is TGTGCCAGCAGTTACGCCTATCAGGGGACTGAAGCTTTCTTT. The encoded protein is CASSYAYQGTEAFF.

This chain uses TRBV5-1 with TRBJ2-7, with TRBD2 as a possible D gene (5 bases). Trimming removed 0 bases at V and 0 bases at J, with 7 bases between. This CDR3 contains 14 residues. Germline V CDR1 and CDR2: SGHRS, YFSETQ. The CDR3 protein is CASSLDGVSYEQYF. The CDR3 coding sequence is TGCGCCAGCAGCTTGGACGGGGTCTCCTACGAGCAGTACTTC.

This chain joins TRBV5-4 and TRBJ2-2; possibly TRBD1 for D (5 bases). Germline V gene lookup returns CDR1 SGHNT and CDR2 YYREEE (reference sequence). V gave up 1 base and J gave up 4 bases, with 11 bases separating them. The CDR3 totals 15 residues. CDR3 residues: CASSLKGIVTGELFF. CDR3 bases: TGTGCCAGCAGCTTGAAGGGGATAGTCACCGGGGAGCTGTTTTTT.

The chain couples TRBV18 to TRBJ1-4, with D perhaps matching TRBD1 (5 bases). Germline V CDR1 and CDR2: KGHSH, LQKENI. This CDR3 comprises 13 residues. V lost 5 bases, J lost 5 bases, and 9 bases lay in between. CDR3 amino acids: CASSSGGNEKLFF. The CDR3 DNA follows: TGTGCCAGCTCAAGTGGGGGGAATGAAAAACTGTTTTTT.

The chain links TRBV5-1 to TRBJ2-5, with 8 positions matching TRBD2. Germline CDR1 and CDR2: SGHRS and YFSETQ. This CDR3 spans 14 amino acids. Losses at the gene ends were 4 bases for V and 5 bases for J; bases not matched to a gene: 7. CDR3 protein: CASSPGLGRETQYF. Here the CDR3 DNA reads TGCGCCAGCAGCCCGGGACTAGGGAGGGAGACCCAGTACTTC.

The CDR3 sequence: CATSWNRGQPQHF. CDR3 DNA sequence: TGTGCCACCAGCTGGAACCGAGGTCAGCCCCAGCATTTT. V gene TRBV15 combines with J gene TRBJ1-5; D not certain. The CDR3 contains 13 residues. Looked up from germline, CDR1 is LNHNV and CDR2 is YYDKDF (reference sequence). Trimming pared 5 bases from V and 6 bases from J, leaving 11 bases between. Supplemented by reference TRBV15 and TRBJ1-5, the full variable domain reads DAMVIQNPRYQVTQFGKPVTLSCSQTLNHNVMYWYQQKSSQAPKLLFHYYDKDFNNEADTPDNFQSRRPNTSFCFLDIRSPGLGDTAMYLCATSWNRGQPQHFGDGTRLSIL.

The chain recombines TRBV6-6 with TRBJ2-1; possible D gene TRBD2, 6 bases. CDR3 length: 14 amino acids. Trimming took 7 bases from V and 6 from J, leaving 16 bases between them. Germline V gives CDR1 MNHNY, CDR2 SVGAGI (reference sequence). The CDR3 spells CASTGEPGLNEQFF. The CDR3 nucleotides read TGTGCCAGCACGGGGGAGCCCGGCCTCAATGAGCAGTTCTTC.

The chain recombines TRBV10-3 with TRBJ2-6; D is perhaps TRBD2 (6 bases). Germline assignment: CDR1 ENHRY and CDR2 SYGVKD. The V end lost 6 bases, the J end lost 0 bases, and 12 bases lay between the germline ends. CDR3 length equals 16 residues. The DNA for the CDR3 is TGTGCCATCAGGGGAGGCTGGATCTCTGGGGCCAACGTCCTGACTTTC. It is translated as CAIRGGWISGANVLTF.

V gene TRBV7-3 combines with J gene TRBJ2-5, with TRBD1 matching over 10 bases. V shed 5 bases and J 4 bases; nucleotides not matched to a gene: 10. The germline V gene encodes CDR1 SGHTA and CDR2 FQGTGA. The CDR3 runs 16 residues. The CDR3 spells CASSQMTGGGGETQYF. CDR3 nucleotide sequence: TGTGCCAGCAGCCAAATGACAGGGGGCGGGGGAGAGACCCAGTACTTC.

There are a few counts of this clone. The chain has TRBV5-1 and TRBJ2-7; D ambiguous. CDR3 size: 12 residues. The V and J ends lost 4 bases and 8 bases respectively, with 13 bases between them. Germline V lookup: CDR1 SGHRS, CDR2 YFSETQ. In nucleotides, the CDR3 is TGCGCCAGCAGCGAGGCCCCCGGCCAGCAGTACTTC. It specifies CASSEAPGQQYF.

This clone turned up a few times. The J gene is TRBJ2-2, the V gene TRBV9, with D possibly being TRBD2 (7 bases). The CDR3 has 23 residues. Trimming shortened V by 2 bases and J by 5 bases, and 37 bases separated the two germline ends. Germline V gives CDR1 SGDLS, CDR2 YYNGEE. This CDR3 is CASSVIPISPGIGGGRGTGELFF. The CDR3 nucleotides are TGTGCCAGCAGCGTCATTCCTATATCCCCCGGTATCGGGGGAGGGAGGGGGACCGGGGAGCTGTTTTTT.

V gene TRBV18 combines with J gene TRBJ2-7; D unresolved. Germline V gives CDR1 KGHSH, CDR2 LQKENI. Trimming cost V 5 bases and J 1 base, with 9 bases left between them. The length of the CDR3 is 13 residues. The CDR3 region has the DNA TGTGCCAGCTCAATCGGCGGTTCCTACGAGCAGTACTTC. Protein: CASSIGGSYEQYF.

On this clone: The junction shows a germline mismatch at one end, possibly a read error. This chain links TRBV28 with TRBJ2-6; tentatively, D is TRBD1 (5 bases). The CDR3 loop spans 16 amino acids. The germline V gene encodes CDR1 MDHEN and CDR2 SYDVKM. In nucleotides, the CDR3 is TGTGCCAGCAGTTTAGGTCGATTAACTGGGGCCAACGGCCTGACTTTC. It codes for CASSLGRLTGANGLTF.

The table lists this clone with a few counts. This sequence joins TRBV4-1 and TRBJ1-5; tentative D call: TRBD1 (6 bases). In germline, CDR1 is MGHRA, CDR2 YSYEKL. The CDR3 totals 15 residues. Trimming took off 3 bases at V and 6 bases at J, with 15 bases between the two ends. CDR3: CASSHYRDPSQPQHF. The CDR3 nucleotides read TGCGCCAGCAGCCACTACAGGGACCCAAGTCAGCCCCAGCATTTT.

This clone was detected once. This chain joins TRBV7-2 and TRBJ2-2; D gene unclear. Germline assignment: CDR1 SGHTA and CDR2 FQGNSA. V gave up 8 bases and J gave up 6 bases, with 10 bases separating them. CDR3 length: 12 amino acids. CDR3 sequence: CASRLFAGELFF. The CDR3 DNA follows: TGTGCCAGCCGACTTTTCGCCGGGGAGCTGTTTTTT.

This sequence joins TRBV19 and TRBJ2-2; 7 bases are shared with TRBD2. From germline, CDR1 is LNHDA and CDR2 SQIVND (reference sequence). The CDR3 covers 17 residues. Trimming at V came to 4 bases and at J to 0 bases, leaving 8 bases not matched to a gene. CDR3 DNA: TGTGCCAGTAGTACTGGGGAGGGACTACCGAACACCGGGGAGCTGTTTTTT. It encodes CASSTGEGLPNTGELFF.

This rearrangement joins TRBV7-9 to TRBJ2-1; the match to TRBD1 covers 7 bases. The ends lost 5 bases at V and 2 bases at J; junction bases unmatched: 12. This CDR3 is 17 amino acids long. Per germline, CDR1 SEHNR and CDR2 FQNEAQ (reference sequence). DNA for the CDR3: TGTGCCAGCAGCCCCGGGACAGACCTCAGAGCCTACAATGAGCAGTTCTTC. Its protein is CASSPGTDLRAYNEQFF.

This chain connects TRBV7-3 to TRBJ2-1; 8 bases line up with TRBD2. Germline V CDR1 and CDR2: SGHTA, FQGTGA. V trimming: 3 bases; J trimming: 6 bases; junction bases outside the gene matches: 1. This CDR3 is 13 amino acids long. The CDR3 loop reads CASSLTSVNEQFF. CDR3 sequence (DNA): TGTGCCAGCAGCTTGACTAGCGTCAATGAGCAGTTCTTC.

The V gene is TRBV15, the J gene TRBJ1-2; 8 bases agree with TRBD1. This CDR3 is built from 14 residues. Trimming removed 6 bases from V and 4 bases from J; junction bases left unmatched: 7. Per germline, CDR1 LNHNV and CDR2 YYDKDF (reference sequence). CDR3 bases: TGTGCCACCAGGTCCGGGACAGGTAGCTATGGCTACACCTTC. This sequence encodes CATRSGTGSYGYTF.

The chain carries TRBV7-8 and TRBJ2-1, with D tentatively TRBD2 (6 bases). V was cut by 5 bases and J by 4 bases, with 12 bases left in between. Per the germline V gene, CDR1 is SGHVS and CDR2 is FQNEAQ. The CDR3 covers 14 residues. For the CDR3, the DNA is TGTGCCAGCAGCCTGATAGCGGTTTACAATGAGCAGTTCTTC. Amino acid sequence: CASSLIAVYNEQFF.

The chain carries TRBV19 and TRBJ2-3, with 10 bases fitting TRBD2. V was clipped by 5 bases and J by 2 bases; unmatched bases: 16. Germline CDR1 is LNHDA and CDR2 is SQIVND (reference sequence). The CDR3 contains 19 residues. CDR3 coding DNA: TGTGCCAGTAGTCCCGAGCTTAGCGGGGGGCGTACACCCACAGATACGCAGTATTTT. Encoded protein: CASSPELSGGRTPTDTQYF. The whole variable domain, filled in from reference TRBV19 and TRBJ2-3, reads DGGITQSPKYLFRKEGQNVTLSCEQNLNHDAMYWYRQDPGQGLRLIYYSQIVNDFQKGDIAEGYSVSREKKESFPLTVTSAQKNPTAFYLCASSPELSGGRTPTDTQYFGPGTRLTVL.

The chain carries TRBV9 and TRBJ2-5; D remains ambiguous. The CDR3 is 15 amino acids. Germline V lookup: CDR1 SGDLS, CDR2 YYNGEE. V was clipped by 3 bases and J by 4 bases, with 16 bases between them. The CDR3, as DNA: TGTGCCAGCAGCGCCACCATCCAGATTCTAGAGACCCAGTACTTC. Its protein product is CASSATIQILETQYF. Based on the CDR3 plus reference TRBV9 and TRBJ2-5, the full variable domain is DSGVTQTPKHLITATGQRVTLRCSPRSGDLSVYWYQQSLDQGLQFLIQYYNGEERAKGNILERFSAQQFPDLHSELNLSSLELGDSALYFCASSATIQILETQYFGPGTRLLVL.

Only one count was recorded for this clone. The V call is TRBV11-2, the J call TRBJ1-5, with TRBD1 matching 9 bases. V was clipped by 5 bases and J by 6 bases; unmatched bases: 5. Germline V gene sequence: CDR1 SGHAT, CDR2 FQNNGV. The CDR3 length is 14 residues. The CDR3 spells CASSQQGAAQPQHF. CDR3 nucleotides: TGTGCCAGCAGCCAACAGGGGGCGGCTCAGCCCCAGCATTTT.

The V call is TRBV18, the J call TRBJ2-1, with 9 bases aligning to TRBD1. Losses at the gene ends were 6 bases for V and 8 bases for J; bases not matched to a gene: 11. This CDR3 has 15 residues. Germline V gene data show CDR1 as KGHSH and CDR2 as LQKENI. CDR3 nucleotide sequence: TGTGCCAGCTCTCCCGACAGGGGGTTTCGGGATGAGCAGTTCTTC. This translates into CASSPDRGFRDEQFF.

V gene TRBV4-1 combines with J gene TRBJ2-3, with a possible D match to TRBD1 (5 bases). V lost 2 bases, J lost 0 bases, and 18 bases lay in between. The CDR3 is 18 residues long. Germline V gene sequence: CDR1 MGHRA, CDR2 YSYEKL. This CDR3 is CASSQTPPRGTSTDTQYF. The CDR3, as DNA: TGCGCCAGCAGCCAAACACCTCCTAGGGGTACTAGCACAGATACGCAGTATTTT.

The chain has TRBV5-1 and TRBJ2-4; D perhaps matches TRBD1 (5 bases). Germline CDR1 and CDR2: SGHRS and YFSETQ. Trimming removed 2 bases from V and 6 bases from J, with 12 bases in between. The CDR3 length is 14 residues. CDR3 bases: TGCGCCAGCAGCTTTGGGGCGGTGGGAAACATTCAGTACTTC. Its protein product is CASSFGAVGNIQYF.

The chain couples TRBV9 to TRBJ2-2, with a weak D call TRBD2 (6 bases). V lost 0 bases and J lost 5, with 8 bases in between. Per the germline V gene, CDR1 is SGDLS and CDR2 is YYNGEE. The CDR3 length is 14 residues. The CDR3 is CASSVGGGTGELFF. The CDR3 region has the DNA TGTGCCAGCAGCGTAGGTGGGGGGACCGGGGAGCTGTTTTTT. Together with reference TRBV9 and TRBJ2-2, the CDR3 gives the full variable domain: DSGVTQTPKHLITATGQRVTLRCSPRSGDLSVYWYQQSLDQGLQFLIQYYNGEERAKGNILERFSAQQFPDLHSELNLSSLELGDSALYFCASSVGGGTGELFFGEGSRLTVL.

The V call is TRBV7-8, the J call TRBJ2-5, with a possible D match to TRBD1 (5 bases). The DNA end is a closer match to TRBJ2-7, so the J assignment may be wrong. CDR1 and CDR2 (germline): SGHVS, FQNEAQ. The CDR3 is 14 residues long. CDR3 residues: CASRNLRVSYEQYF. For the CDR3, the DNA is TGTGCCAGCAGAAACCTCAGGGTTTCCTACGAGCAGTACTTC.

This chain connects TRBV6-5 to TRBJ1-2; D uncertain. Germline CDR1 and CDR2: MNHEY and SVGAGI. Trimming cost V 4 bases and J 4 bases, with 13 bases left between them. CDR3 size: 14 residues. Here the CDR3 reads CASSWSNIAYGYTF. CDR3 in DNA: TGTGCCAGCAGTTGGAGCAACATCGCCTATGGCTACACCTTC.